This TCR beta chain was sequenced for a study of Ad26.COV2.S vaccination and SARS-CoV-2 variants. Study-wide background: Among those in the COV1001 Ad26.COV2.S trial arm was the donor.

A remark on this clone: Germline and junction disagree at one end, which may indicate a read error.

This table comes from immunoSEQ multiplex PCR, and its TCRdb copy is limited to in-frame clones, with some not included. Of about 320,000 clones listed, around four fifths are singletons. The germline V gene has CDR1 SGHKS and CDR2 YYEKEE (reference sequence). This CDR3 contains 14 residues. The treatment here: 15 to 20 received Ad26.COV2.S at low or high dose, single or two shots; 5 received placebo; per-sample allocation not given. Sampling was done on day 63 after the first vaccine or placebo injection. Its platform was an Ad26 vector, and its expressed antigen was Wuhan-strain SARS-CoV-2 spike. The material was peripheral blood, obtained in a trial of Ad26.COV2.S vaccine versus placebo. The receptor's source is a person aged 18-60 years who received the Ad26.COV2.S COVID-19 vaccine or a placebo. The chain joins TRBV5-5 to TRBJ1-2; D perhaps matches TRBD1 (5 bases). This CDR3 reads CASSSQGLLGYGYF. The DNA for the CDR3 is TGTGCCAGCAGCTCTCAGGGTCTCCTGGGCTATGGCTACTTC. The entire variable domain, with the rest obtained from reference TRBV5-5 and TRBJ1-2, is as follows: DAGVTQSPTHLIKTRGQQVTLRCSPISGHKSVSWYQQVLGQGPQFIFQYYEKEERGRGNFPDRFSARQFPNYSSELNVNALLLGDSALYLCASSSQGLLGYGYFGSGTRLTVV.